This TCR beta chain was sequenced during a study of blood T cell repertoires in COVID-19. For the study at large: Spain, Italy and the United States supplied samples that represented acute and convalescent COVID-19.

Original methodology: Amplified reference gene primers provided the basis for estimating nucleated cell counts. Profiled with immunoSEQ multiplex PCR; TCRdb holds only in-frame clones, not every one. V, J and clone size are those of that table, while D and trimming were read from the DNA. Among around 31,000 clones, roughly 87% were seen once, and the ten largest hold roughly 28%. Germline lookup yields CDR1 DFQATT and CDR2 SNEGSKA (reference sequence). The V gene lost 5 bases and the J gene lost 8 bases, with 12 bases spanning the gap. The CDR3 extends over 11 amino acids. The chain has TRBV20-1 and TRBJ1-2; no definite D call. The sequencing input was peripheral blood. This receptor was taken from a man of 80 years or more with acute or convalescent COVID-19. In DNA, the CDR3 is TGCAGTGCTCACAAGCGTCCGGGCTACACCTTC. As protein: CSAHKRPGYTF.